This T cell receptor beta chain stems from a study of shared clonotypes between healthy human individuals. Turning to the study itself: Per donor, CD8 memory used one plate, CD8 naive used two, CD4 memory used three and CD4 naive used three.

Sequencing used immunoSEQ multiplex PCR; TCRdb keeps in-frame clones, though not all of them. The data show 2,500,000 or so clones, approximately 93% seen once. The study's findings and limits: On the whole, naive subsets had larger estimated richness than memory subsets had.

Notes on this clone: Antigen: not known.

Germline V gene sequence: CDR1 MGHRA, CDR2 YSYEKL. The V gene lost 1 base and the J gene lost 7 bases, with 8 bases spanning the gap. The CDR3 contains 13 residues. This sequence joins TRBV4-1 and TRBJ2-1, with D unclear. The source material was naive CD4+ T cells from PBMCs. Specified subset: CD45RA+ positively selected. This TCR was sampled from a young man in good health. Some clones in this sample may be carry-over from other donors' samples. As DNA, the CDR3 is TGCGCCAGCAGCCAAGGGGCAGGTAATGAGCAGTTCTTC. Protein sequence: CASSQGAGNEQFF.